This entry features one T cell receptor beta chain sequence. This sample was included in a study of T cell changes during pregnancy in multiple sclerosis. Clones were read by immunoSEQ multiplex PCR, and TCRdb kept only the in-frame ones, dropping some. The profile shows 50,000 to 70,000 clones, roughly 89% of them singletons. There are 16 residues in the CDR3. V lost 4 bases, J lost 7 bases, and 13 bases stayed unmatched. Germline-derived CDR1 and CDR2 are ENHRY and SYGVKD. The sample in question was peripheral blood, obtained in the second trimester of pregnancy. This chain connects TRBV10-3 to TRBJ2-1; 7 nucleotides agree with TRBD2. The clonotype comes from a female donor with multiple sclerosis, enrolled in a pregnancy study. CDR3 protein: CAISGVSGGVMNEQFF. CDR3 sequence (DNA): TGTGCCATCAGTGGGGTATCGGGAGGTGTTATGAATGAGCAGTTCTTC.